Below are 20 T cell receptor beta chains sequenced from a single sample in a study of STAT5B mutations in CD4+ large granular lymphocyte leukemia (dated by TCRdb to about 2022). The receptor library was made with the immunoSEQ multiplex PCR assay. As stored in TCRdb, this immuneACCESS dataset retains in-frame rearrangements with V and J assigned. A fraction of the clones does not appear; measured against another copy, unresolved V genes explain less than half of the discrepancy, and the remainder lacks a known reason. This sample holds roughly 29,000 clones; 70% to 75% were observed only once. Of the sample, over 3% falls within the top ten clones. Sample: CD4+ T cells from blood buffy coats. Source of these receptors: a human donor in good health.

This clone was seen a single time. The chain recombines TRBV7-9 with TRBJ1-1, with no clear D. The germline CDR1 and CDR2 sequences are SEHNR and FQNEAQ (reference sequence). Trimming removed 5 bases from V and 0 bases from J, with 13 bases in between. The CDR3 is 15 residues long. As DNA, the CDR3 is TGTGCCAGCAGCCCTGACGGATTGATGAACACTGAAGCTTTCTTT. Residues: CASSPDGLMNTEAFF.

The chain employs TRBV6-1 and TRBJ2-2; TRBD1 might be the D (5 bases). Germline V gene data show CDR1 as MNHNS and CDR2 as SASEGT. The CDR3 loop spans 13 amino acids. Trimming pared 6 bases from V and 1 base from J, leaving 6 bases between. The CDR3 here is CASRQGNTGELFF. CDR3 nucleotides: TGTGCCAGCAGGCAGGGGAACACCGGGGAGCTGTTTTTT.

This rearrangement joins TRBV19 to TRBJ2-1; TRBD2 aligns across 10 bases. Germline V gene data show CDR1 as LNHDA and CDR2 as SQIVND (reference sequence). The CDR3 has 16 residues. The V gene end was trimmed by 3 bases and the J gene end by 3 bases; junction bases not matched to a gene: 5. The CDR3 is CASSIIVAGGYNEQFF. The CDR3 bases are TGTGCCAGTAGTATCATAGTAGCGGGAGGCTACAATGAGCAGTTCTTC.

The CDR3 region has the DNA TGTGCCAGCGGGAGGCAGGGTGGGTTTGCGGAGACCCAGTACTTC. Translating it yields CASGRQGGFAETQYF. The rearrangement links TRBV5-4 to TRBJ2-5; the D gene is possibly TRBD2 (6 bases). Between the trimmed V and J ends, which lost 7 bases and 5 bases, there was a span of 21 bases. Germline assignment: CDR1 SGHNT and CDR2 YYREEE (reference sequence). There are 15 residues in the CDR3.

CDR3 in amino acids: CASSQEGTSTDTQYF. The DNA for the CDR3 is TGCGCCAGCAGCCAAGAGGGGACTAGCACAGATACGCAGTATTTT. V gene TRBV4-3 combines with J gene TRBJ2-3; D possibly corresponds to TRBD2 (6 bases). Germline V gives CDR1 LGHNA, CDR2 YSLEER. Trimming cost V 0 bases and J 0 bases, with 7 bases left between them. The CDR3 is 15 residues long.

In DNA form, the CDR3 reads TGCGCCAGCAGAGGCGGGAGGTTAGCCGGGGAGCTGTTTTTT. As protein: CASRGGRLAGELFF. This chain joins TRBV4-3 and TRBJ2-2; 8 positions match TRBD2. Per germline, CDR1 LGHNA and CDR2 YSLEER. This CDR3 is built from 14 residues. Losses at the gene ends were 6 bases for V and 6 bases for J; bases not matched to a gene: 6.

This CDR3 reads CASSSNRLPAFF. DNA for the CDR3: TGTGCCAGCAGCTCAAACAGGTTACCAGCTTTCTTT. The J gene is TRBJ1-1, the V gene TRBV27; D may be TRBD1 (5 bases). The V and J ends lost 6 bases and 10 bases respectively, with 15 bases between them. The CDR3 covers 12 residues. Per germline, CDR1 MNHEY and CDR2 SMNVEV (reference sequence).

The chain links TRBV4-3 to TRBJ1-2, with TRBD1 identical over 8 bases. V was pared by 3 bases and J by 7 bases, with 7 bases of the junction left unmatched. CDR1 and CDR2 from the germline V gene are LGHNA and YSLEER. The length of the CDR3 is 14 residues. The CDR3 coding sequence is TGCGCCAGCAGCCAGACAGGGGTCCGGGGTGGCTACACCTTC. It encodes CASSQTGVRGGYTF.

The chain links TRBV7-9 to TRBJ1-2, with D unclear. The V gene lost 5 bases and the J gene lost 0 bases, with 10 bases spanning the gap. Germline values: CDR1 SEHNR, CDR2 FQNEAQ (reference sequence). The CDR3 loop spans 14 amino acids. CDR3 DNA sequence: TGTGCCAGCAGCCCAGGCGAAGCTAACTATGGCTACACCTTC. Its translation: CASSPGEANYGYTF. The full variable domain, in which reference TRBV7-9 and TRBJ1-2 provide the parts outside the CDR3, is DTGVSQNPRHKITKRGQNVTFRCDPISEHNRLYWYRQTLGQGPEFLTYFQNEAQLEKSRLLSDRFSAERPKGSFSTLEIQRTEQGDSAMYLCASSPGEANYGYTFGSGTRLTVV.

The rearrangement links TRBV5-5 to TRBJ2-7; the D is unclear. Trimming removed 0 bases at V and 4 bases at J, with 8 bases between. CDR3 length equals 13 residues. CDR1 and CDR2 from the germline V gene are SGHKS and YYEKEE (reference sequence). The CDR3 bases are TGTGCCAGCAGCTTGGCCGTAGGTTACGAGCAGTACTTC. This gives the protein CASSLAVGYEQYF.

The chain has TRBV14 and TRBJ1-2; perhaps TRBD1 as D (6 bases). V lost 5 bases, J lost 3 bases, and 10 bases lay in between. This CDR3 has 13 amino acids. CDR1 is SGHDN, CDR2 FVKESK, per germline. The CDR3 nucleotides read TGTGCCAGCAGCTCAGGGGTCCACTATGGCTACACCTTC. Amino acids: CASSSGVHYGYTF.

The chain combines TRBV7-2 with TRBJ2-5; D is uncertain. V was trimmed by 3 bases and J by 3 bases, leaving 14 bases between them. The CDR3 is 15 residues long. Germline V gene data show CDR1 as SGHTA and CDR2 as FQGNSA. CDR3 nucleotides: TGTGCCAGCAGCTTTTTTGTATCGGATAAAGAGACCCAGTACTTC. It translates to CASSFFVSDKETQYF.

This clone came up a few times. The chain recombines TRBV4-1 with TRBJ2-2, with TRBD1 matching over 8 bases. The CDR3 spans 15 residues. CDR1 is MGHRA, CDR2 YSYEKL, per germline. V gave up 6 bases and J gave up 8 bases; unmatched junction bases: 11. CDR3 DNA sequence: TGCGCCAGCAGACCCTCCGGACAGGGACGGGGGGAGCTGTTTTTT. It specifies CASRPSGQGRGELFF.

The sample holds a few counts of this clone. This sequence joins TRBV9 and TRBJ1-3; 8 bases match TRBD1. There are 13 residues in the CDR3. The V segment lost 2 bases and the J segment 10 bases; nucleotides outside the gene matches: 5. Germline assignment: CDR1 SGDLS and CDR2 YYNGEE. The CDR3 DNA sequence: TGTGCCAGCAGCGTGACAGGGGAAACGACCATATATTTT. It encodes CASSVTGETTIYF.

The rearrangement links TRBV27 to TRBJ1-2; D gene unclear. The CDR3 totals 14 residues. Germline values: CDR1 MNHEY, CDR2 SMNVEV (reference sequence). Between the trimmed V and J ends, which lost 3 bases and 4 bases, there was a span of 12 bases. CDR3 amino acids: CASSFSSRSYGYTF. The CDR3 coding sequence is TGTGCCAGCAGTTTCTCCTCCCGGAGCTATGGCTACACCTTC.

V gene TRBV5-5 combines with J gene TRBJ2-3; D unresolved. V dropped 4 bases and J dropped 0 bases, with 9 bases sitting between them. This CDR3 comprises 14 residues. Germline CDR1 and CDR2: SGHKS and YYEKEE (reference sequence). For the CDR3, the DNA is TGTGCCAGCAGCCGGCTTCCCAGCACAGATACGCAGTATTTT. Protein product: CASSRLPSTDTQYF. The full variable domain, completed using reference TRBV5-5 and TRBJ2-3, is DAGVTQSPTHLIKTRGQQVTLRCSPISGHKSVSWYQQVLGQGPQFIFQYYEKEERGRGNFPDRFSARQFPNYSSELNVNALLLGDSALYLCASSRLPSTDTQYFGPGTRLTVL.

The rearrangement uses TRBV6-5 and TRBJ2-7, with D perhaps TRBD1 (5 bases). CDR3 size: 15 residues. Looked up from germline, CDR1 is MNHEY and CDR2 is SVGAGI. Trimming left V 0 bases short and J 0 bases short, with 9 bases between. The CDR3 DNA follows: TGTGCCAGCAGTTACTCGGTTCAGGGCTCCTACGAGCAGTACTTC. Its protein product is CASSYSVQGSYEQYF.

The V gene is TRBV4-2, the J gene TRBJ1-5; D remains unclear. V was trimmed by 0 bases and J by 6 bases, leaving 12 bases between them. The germline CDR1 and CDR2 sequences are LGHNA and YNFKEQ. This CDR3 spans 15 amino acids. In nucleotides, the CDR3 is TGTGCCAGCAGCCAAGATCCGGGTGTGGCTCAGCCCCAGCATTTT. This encodes CASSQDPGVAQPQHF.

The table lists this clone with a few counts. The chain is built from TRBV6-1 and TRBJ1-5; possible D gene TRBD1, 5 bases. The CDR3 consists of 15 residues. Deletions cut 6 bases from V and 0 bases from J, with 12 bases between. CDR1 is MNHNS, CDR2 SASEGT, per germline. The CDR3 nucleotides are TGTGCCAGCAGGCAGGGAAGGGCTAGCAATCAGCCCCAGCATTTT. Protein: CASRQGRASNQPQHF.

The genes are TRBV5-1 and TRBJ1-2; 8 nucleotides agree with TRBD1. V lost 0 bases to trimming and J lost 2 bases; unmatched junction nucleotides: 0. The germline V gene has CDR1 SGHRS and CDR2 YFSETQ. The CDR3 totals 14 residues. CDR3 nucleotide sequence: TGCGCCAGCAGCTTGGGGGACAGGAACTATGGCTACACCTTC. It translates to CASSLGDRNYGYTF.